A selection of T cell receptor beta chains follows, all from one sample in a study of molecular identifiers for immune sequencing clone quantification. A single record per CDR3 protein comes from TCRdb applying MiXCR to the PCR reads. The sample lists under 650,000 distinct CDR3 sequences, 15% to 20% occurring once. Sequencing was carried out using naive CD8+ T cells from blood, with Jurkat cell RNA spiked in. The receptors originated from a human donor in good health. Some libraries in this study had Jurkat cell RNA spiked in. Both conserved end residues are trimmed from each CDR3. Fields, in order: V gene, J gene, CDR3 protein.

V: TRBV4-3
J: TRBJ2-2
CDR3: ASSQDRVIQITGELF

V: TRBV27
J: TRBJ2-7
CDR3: ASSPIRYLEQY

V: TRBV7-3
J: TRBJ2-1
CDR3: ASSLGPGGNEQF

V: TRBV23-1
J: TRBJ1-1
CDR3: ASSHLGEGSPEAF

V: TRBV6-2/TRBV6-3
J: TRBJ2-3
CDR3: ASSYGLAYADTQY

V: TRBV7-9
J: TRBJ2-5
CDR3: ASSKLAPETQY

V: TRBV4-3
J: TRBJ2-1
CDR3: ASSQDEGPSSYNEQF

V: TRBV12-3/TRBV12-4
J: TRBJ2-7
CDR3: ASRATGSYEQY

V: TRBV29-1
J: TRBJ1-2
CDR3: SVGIRGFGGYT

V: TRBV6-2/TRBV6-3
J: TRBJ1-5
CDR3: ASSPGTGAIYSNQPQH

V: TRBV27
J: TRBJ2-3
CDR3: ASSLSIPAALDTQY

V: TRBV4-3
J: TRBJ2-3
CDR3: ASSQEGRADTQY

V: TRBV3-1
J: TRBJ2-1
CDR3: ASSQDHGSYPYNEQF

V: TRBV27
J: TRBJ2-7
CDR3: ASSPTPGGYSSPRAGFSYGQY

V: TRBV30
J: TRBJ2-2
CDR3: AGPAGAGELF

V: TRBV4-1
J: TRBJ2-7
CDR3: ASSQELTGNNEQC

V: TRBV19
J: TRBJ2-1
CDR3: ASFGGAGDDEQF